The rows below give T cell receptor beta chains drawn from one sample of a study of CD8 T cells in ankylosing spondylitis. Each CDR3 protein is one row after TCRdb ran MiXCR on the 5' RACE reads. This sample yields roughly 700,000 distinct CDR3 sequences, of which roughly 19% are seen a single time; approximately 18% belongs to the top ten. The sequencing input was blood, either unsorted or a sorted T cell fraction (not recorded which). The receptors here all came from a male donor with ankylosing spondylitis. Both conserved end residues are part of each CDR3. Fields, in order: J gene, V gene, CDR3 protein.

>TRBJ2-3|TRBV7-2
CASVRETYTDTQYF
>TRBJ2-7|TRBV20-1
CSAGQATYEQYF
>TRBJ2-7|TRBV4-1
CASSQEHLYEQYF
>TRBJ2-5|TRBV24-1
CATSDSRQRMGETQYF
>TRBJ2-2|TRBV9
CASSARDRSMGGELFF
>TRBJ2-1|TRBV24-1
CATSDYPTSGSTYNEQFF
>TRBJ2-7|TRBV4-1
CASSQDSGRSRSPYEQYF
>TRBJ2-1|TRBV11-1
CASSPDRKSYNEQFF
>TRBJ1-1|TRBV5-6
CASSFSKAEAFF
>TRBJ2-1|TRBV7-7
CASSKDRPGGSYNEQFF
>TRBJ1-1|TRBV7-9
CASSLGKTSMNTEAFF
>TRBJ1-2|TRBV12-3/TRBV12-4
CASSSYPGTGEGYTF
>TRBJ1-2|TRBV12-3/TRBV12-4
CASKPGDRDYSNYGYTF
>TRBJ1-1|TRBV3-1
CASSQIETGLTEAFF
>TRBJ2-1|TRBV12-3/TRBV12-4
CASSLPVPPGAGGGNEQFF
>TRBJ2-3|TRBV10-3
CAIGQGPDTQYF
>TRBJ2-7|TRBV7-2
CASSPQDSSYEQYF
>TRBJ2-5|TRBV7-9
CASTLIRDQGQETQYF
>TRBJ2-1|TRBV10-3
CAIRQGYSYNEQFF
>TRBJ2-7|TRBV5-1
CASSLDTGYEQYF
>TRBJ2-7|TRBV20-1
CSARELCGDSYEQYF
>TRBJ2-2|TRBV11-2
CASSSFAANTGELFF
>TRBJ2-1|TRBV29-1
CSVEGVWVVYNEQFF
>TRBJ1-1|TRBV29-1
CSAPRGDSPNTEAFF
>TRBJ2-5|TRBV5-4
CASSLALAGLRETQYF
>TRBJ1-5|TRBV28
CASSLSSGLGAMFNQPQHF
>TRBJ2-1|TRBV7-8
CASSRTGTGVMNEQFF
>TRBJ1-1|TRBV4-1
CASSQDGTGGRSNTEAFF
>TRBJ2-1|TRBV4-3
CASSQRSDNYNEQFF
>TRBJ1-2|TRBV5-1
CASSWDRGRRGKNYGYTF
>TRBJ2-5|TRBV20-1
CSARTLAGGQETQYF
>TRBJ2-1|TRBV9
CASSPSGPEQFF
>TRBJ2-7|TRBV10-3
CAIRTETGVFGEQYF
>TRBJ1-1|TRBV20-1
CSAIQGARTEAFF
>TRBJ2-1|TRBV3-1
CASSQDVPSGSRRDF
>TRBJ2-1|TRBV28
CASSSTAPAGNEQFF
>TRBJ2-1|TRBV27
CASSWSRLAGFNEQFF